This T cell receptor (beta chain) was found in a study of CD4+ T cells in melanoma (dated by TCRdb to between 2020 and 2023). Some background on the complete study: Neoantigen-specific CD4+ T cells in human melanoma were what the study investigated. General findings and caveats noted by the study authors: Diverse differentiation states were reported to be shown by neoantigen-specific CD4+ T cells in melanoma. Neoantigen-specific CD4+ T cells were reported to be correlated with the function of CD8+ T cells, macrophages and B cells.

The donors were melanoma patients. As concerns this clone: The antigen it binds to is not known. Base qualities are not provided; no much larger clone lies one nucleotide away.

The germline V gene (reference sequence) specifies SGHNT as CDR1 and YYREEE as CDR2. The CDR3 sequence holds 13 residues, the cysteine and phenylalanine included. Solely the CDR3 DNA is kept, with 39 bases framed from the first base. V gives up 5 bases and J gives up 11 bases, and the segment between their germline ends measures 14 bases. The library was made by the immunoSEQ multiplex PCR assay. Imported from immuneACCESS, the table was reduced by TCRdb to in-frame sequences with V and J called. These copies leave out some clones; in studies compared against another copy, an unresolved V gene accounts for under half, and the cause of the remainder is not known. The sample includes fewer than 150,000 clones, with about 90% observed a single time. The ten largest clones take up 1.5% to 1.9% of the sample.

This TCR came from a human donor with melanoma. The chain joins TRBV5-4 to TRBJ1-6; the D gene identity is not certain. The CDR3 here reads CASRWEGLTPLHF. The sequence in DNA is TGTGCCAGCAGGTGGGAAGGGCTTACACCCCTCCACTTT.